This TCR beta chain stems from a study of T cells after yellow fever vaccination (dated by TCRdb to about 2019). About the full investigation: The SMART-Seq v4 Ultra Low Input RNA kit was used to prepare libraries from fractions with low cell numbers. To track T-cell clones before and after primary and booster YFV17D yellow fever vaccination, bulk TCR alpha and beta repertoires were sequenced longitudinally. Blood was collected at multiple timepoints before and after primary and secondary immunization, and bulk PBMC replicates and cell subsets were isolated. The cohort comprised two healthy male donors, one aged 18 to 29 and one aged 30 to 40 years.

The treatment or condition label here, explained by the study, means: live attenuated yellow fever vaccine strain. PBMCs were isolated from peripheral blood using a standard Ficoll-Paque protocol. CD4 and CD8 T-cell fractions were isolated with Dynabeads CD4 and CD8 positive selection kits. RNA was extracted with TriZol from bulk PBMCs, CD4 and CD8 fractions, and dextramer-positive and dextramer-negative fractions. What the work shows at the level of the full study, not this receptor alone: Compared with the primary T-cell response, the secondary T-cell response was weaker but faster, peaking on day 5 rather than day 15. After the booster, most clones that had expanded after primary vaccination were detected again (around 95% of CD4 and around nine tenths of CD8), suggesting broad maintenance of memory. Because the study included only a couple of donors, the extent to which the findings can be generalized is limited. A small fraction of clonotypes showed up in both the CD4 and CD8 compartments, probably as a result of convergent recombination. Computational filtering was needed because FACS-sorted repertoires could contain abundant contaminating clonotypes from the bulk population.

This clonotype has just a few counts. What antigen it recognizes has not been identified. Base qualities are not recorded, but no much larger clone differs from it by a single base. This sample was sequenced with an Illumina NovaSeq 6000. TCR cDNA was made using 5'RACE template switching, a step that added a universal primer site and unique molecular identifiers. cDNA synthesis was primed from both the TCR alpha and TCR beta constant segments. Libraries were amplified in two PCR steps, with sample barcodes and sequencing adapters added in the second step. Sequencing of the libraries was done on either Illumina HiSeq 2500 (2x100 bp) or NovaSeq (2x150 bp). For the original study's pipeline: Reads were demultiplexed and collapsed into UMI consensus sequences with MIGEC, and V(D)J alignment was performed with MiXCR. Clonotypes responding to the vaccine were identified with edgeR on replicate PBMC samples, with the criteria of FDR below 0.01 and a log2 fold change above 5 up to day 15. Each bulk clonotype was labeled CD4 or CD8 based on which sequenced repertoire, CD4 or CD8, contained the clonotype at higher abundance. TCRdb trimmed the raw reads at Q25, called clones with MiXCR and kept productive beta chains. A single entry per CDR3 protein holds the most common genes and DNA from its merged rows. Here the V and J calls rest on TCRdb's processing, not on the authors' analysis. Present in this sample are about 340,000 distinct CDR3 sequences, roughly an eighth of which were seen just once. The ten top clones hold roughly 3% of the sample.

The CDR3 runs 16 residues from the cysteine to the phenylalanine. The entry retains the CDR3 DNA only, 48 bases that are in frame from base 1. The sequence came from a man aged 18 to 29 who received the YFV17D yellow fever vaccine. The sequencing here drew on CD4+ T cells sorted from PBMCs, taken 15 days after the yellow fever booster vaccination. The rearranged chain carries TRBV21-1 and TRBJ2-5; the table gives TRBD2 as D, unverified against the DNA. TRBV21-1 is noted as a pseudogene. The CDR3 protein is CASSKARGLTLETQYF. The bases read TGTGCCAGCAGCAAAGCGCGGGGACTCACGCTGGAGACCCAGTACTTC.